What follows describes a single T cell receptor beta chain. Its specificity is not known. Repertoires were generated with immunoSEQ multiplex PCR, while TCRdb's copy carries only in-frame clones and drops some. The sample lists 90,000 to 150,000 clones, 80% to 90% seen once, with 8.4% in the top ten. The sample originates from a study of T cell responses to AZD1222 COVID-19 vaccine. Notes on the study in general: Among those given AZD1222, only 5 to 7 were seropositive at baseline.

The starting material was peripheral blood, obtained on day 0 of AZD1222 vaccination. The sequence came from an adult in good health.

The CDR3, as DNA: TGTGCCAGCAGCTTATTCAGTGAGCAGTTCTTC. It yields the protein CASSLFSEQFF. The chain is built from TRBV7-9 and TRBJ2-1; D is unclear. Germline CDR1 and CDR2: SEHNR and FQNEAQ (reference sequence). CDR3 size: 11 residues. V lost 2 bases to trimming and J lost 9 bases, with 5 bases between them.